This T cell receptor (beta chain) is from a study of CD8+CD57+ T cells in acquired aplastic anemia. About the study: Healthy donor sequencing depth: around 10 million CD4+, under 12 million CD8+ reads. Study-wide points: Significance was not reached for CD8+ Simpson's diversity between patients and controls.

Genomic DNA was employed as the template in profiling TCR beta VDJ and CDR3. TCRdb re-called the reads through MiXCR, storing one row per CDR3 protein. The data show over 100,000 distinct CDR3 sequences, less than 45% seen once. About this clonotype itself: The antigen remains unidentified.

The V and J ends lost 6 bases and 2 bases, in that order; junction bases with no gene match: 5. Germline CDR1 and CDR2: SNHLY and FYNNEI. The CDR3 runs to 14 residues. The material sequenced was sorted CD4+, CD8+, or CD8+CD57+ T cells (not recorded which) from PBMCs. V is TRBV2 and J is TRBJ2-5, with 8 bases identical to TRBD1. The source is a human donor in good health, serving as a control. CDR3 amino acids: CASRKQGGQETQYF. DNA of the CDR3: TGTGCCAGCAGGAAACAGGGGGGTCAAGAGACCCAGTACTTC.